Listed here is a single TCR beta chain. Its specificity is not known. These data belong to a study of sequential checkpoint blockade in melanoma. Turning to the study itself: After nivolumab or ipilimumab alone, twenty-two patients had week-13 rebiopsies.

Treatment specified: randomized to nivolumab then ipilimumab (arm A) or the reverse (arm B). Patients had received no earlier DNA-damaging chemotherapy. Findings of the study overall: In arm A, pretreatment tumor clonality was associated with response. Patients with week-13 increases in T-cell fraction and clonality benefited about 30 times more often.

From germline, CDR1 is SGHRS and CDR2 YFSETQ. The CDR3 is 17 amino acids. After removal of 2 bases from V and 2 bases from J, the junction contained 12 bases not matched to a gene. Some clones are missing from TCRdb's copy, which holds only in-frame ones; the method was immunoSEQ multiplex PCR. The data contain roughly 7,200 clones, more than 25% of them singletons. The sequence was collected from a human donor with melanoma. The sequenced sample was tumor tissue (inferred from file names), obtained from a patient given nivolumab and ipilimumab in sequence. V usage is TRBV5-1 and J usage is TRBJ2-7, with 8 positions matching TRBD2. The CDR3 reads CASSFPAGVGSPYEQYF. CDR3 in DNA: TGCGCCAGCAGCTTTCCAGCGGGAGTGGGGAGCCCCTACGAGCAGTACTTC.